This TCR beta chain appears in the sequencing data of a study of T cell responses to AZD1222 COVID-19 vaccine. At the level of the study: The study pooled second doses at about 4 or about 12 weeks.

The method was immunoSEQ multiplex PCR; TCRdb's version includes in-frame clones alone and lacks a portion of them. Counted here are 150,000 to 160,000 clones, about 88% occurring once; the ten biggest clones make up about 20%. CDR3 length: 16 residues. Trimming took 7 bases from V and 3 from J; bases not matched to a gene: 15. In germline, CDR1 is SEHNR, CDR2 FQNEAQ (reference sequence). Regarding this clone: What it recognizes is unknown.

Findings of the study overall: All repertoire sampling was performed exclusively after the peak T cell response. Two AZD1222 administrations were followed by greater Spike-specific TCR breadth and depth.

This sample comprised peripheral blood, obtained on day 0 of AZD1222 vaccination. The J gene is TRBJ2-7, the V gene TRBV7-9; 7 nucleotides match TRBD1. The receptor's source is an adult in good health. The CDR3 spells CASNSPPDRANYEQYF. CDR3 bases: TGTGCCAGCAACTCTCCCCCAGACAGGGCGAACTACGAGCAGTACTTC.